Sequencing of this T cell receptor beta chain was carried out in a study of post-analysis software for immune sequencing data. Study overall: There were relapsing-remitting, secondary progressive and progressive-relapsing multiple sclerosis among the disease courses included. Study conclusions and caveats: Patients with multiple sclerosis recorded significantly lower normalized Chao1 diversity than controls, the study found. F measure showed strong co-clustering of same-batch samples. The study found TRBV5-6, TRBV5-1 and TRBV20-1 among a handful of TRBV segments more frequent in patients than controls.

TCR beta cDNA libraries included unique molecular identifiers. It was from roughly 1.1 to 9.2 million T cells that 530,000 or so cDNA molecules came. TCRdb fed the PCR reads into MiXCR, producing one record per CDR3 protein. Of approximately 360,000 distinct CDR3 sequences in the sample, 30% to 45% are singletons; the top ten hold 10% to 15%. As to this clonotype: Antigen unknown.

V lost 3 bases and J 3 bases, leaving 8 bases between the germline ends. CDR3 size: 13 residues. The sequenced material came from blood. This receptor was identified in a girl aged 5 to 17 with multiple sclerosis. The chain uses TRBV12-3 or TRBV12-4 and TRBJ2-5; maybe TRBD2 (6 bases). CDR3 sequence reads: CASSFPGEETQYF. Here the CDR3 DNA reads TGTGCCAGCAGTTTTCCGGGGGAAGAGACCCAGTACTTC.